Listed below are T cell receptor beta chains from one sample, sequenced in a study of cytomegalovirus exposure and HLA in healthy donors. TCRdb's table, derived via immunoSEQ multiplex PCR, lists solely in-frame clones and lacks some. This table holds roughly 110,000 clones, 77% found once. Sequenced: PBMCs. The source of these receptors is a male donor in good health and CMV-seronegative. Each CDR3 is given with its conserved first and last residue. D genes are given only for firm matches. The size of a clone is reported for some rows only, either as once, few or many, or as a class for expanded clones.

CDR3 protein	CDR3 DNA	V gene	J gene	D gene	clone size
CASSPRQTVNTGELFF	TGTGCCAGCTCACCACGCCAGACAGTGAACACCGGGGAGCTGTTTTTT	TRBV18	TRBJ2-2	-	-
CASSQTINTEAFF	TGTGCCAGCAGCCAAACAATTAACACTGAAGCTTTCTTT	TRBV7-3	TRBJ1-1	-	-
CASSPGQIYGKLFF	TGTGCCAGCAGCCCGGGACAGATTTACGGAAAACTGTTTTTT	TRBV7-8	TRBJ1-4	TRBD1	few
CAITASQAFF	TGTGCCATCACAGCTTCTCAAGCTTTCTTT	TRBV7-9	TRBJ1-1	-	-
CAISLADYNEQFF	TGTGCCATCAGTCTAGCGGATTACAATGAGCAGTTCTTC	TRBV10-3	TRBJ2-1	TRBD2	-
CASSRTSGSSDTQYF	TGTGCCAGCAGTCGGACTAGCGGGAGTTCAGATACGCAGTATTTT	TRBV25-1	TRBJ2-3	TRBD2	-
CASSFRDWSTDTQYF	TGTGCCAGCAGCTTCCGGGACTGGAGCACAGATACGCAGTATTTT	TRBV5-4	TRBJ2-3	-	few
CASSLVGEASGYTF	TGTGCCAGCAGCTTGGTCGGGGAAGCGAGTGGCTACACCTTC	TRBV5-4	TRBJ1-2	-	-
CASSSYRNQPQHF	TGTGCCAGCAGTTCCTACAGAAATCAGCCCCAGCATTTT	TRBV27	TRBJ1-5	-	-
CSVVRTGSSYEQYF	TGCAGCGTTGTCCGGACAGGAAGCTCCTACGAGCAGTACTTC	TRBV29-1	TRBJ2-7	TRBD1	-
CASSLGDHRGPYNEQFF	TGTGCCAGCAGCTTAGGGGACCACAGGGGACCCTACAATGAGCAGTTCTTC	TRBV7-6	TRBJ2-1	TRBD1	-
CASSSAGASTYEQYF	TGTGCCAGCAGCTCCGCCGGAGCGTCTACCTACGAGCAGTACTTC	TRBV7-3	TRBJ2-7	-	-
CASSGQGLHEQYF	TGTGCCAGCAGTGGTCAGGGGCTACACGAGCAGTACTTC	TRBV2	TRBJ2-7	-	-
CASRQGALGYGYTF	TGTGCCAGTAGACAGGGGGCGCTAGGCTATGGCTACACCTTC	TRBV28	TRBJ1-2	TRBD1	once
CATSPGTSIRSYTF	TGTGCCACCTCGCCCGGGACTTCAATTAGGAGCTACACCTTC	TRBV6-5	TRBJ1-2	-	-
CASSQEAGASTDTQYF	TGCGCCAGCAGCCAAGAAGCGGGAGCTAGCACAGATACGCAGTATTTT	TRBV4-1	TRBJ2-3	TRBD2	-
CASRETGWGNEQFF	TGTGCCAGCAGGGAGACAGGGTGGGGCAATGAGCAGTTCTTC	TRBV25-1	TRBJ2-1	TRBD1	-
CAWSVLRDLYMAKNIQYF	TGTGCCTGGAGTGTATTGCGGGATCTTTATATGGCCAAAAACATTCAGTACTTC	TRBV30	TRBJ2-4	-	-
CASSLERAFQETQYF	TGTGCCAGCAGCTTGGAGCGGGCGTTCCAAGAGACCCAGTACTTC	TRBV5-4	TRBJ2-5	-	-
CASARGGPTDTQYF	TGTGCCAGCGCACGGGGAGGGCCCACAGATACGCAGTATTTT	TRBV11-2	TRBJ2-3	TRBD2	few
CASSLSFRDSQYF	TGTGCCAGCAGTTTATCGTTCCGGGACAGCCAGTACTTC	TRBV27	TRBJ2-7	TRBD1	-
CAWSVGRLLGEQFF	TGTGCCTGGAGTGTAGGGAGGCTCTTGGGTGAGCAGTTCTTC	TRBV30	TRBJ2-1	-	-
CAIAPPNGRVDGELFF	TGCGCCATCGCTCCGCCTAACGGGAGGGTAGACGGGGAGCTGTTTTTT	TRBV10-1	TRBJ2-2	TRBD2	-
CASSQARDSNYGYTF	TGCGCCAGCAGCCAAGCTCGTGACAGTAACTATGGCTACACCTTC	TRBV4-1	TRBJ1-2	-	-
CASSLVSNEKLFF	TGTGCCAGCAGCTTAGTGAGTAATGAAAAACTGTTTTTT	TRBV7-8	TRBJ1-4	-	-
CASRSPGTQYF	TGTGCCAGCAGATCTCCGGGTACGCAGTATTTT	TRBV27	TRBJ2-3	-	-
CASSVTGSRQETQYF	TGTGCCAGCAGCGTCACAGGGAGTAGGCAAGAGACCCAGTACTTC	TRBV9	TRBJ2-5	-	-
CSATTGTGGVYEQYF	TGCAGCGCCACGACCGGGACAGGGGGTGTTTACGAGCAGTACTTC	TRBV29-1	TRBJ2-7	TRBD1	-
CAWSSGTSITGELFF	TGTGCCTGGAGCAGTGGGACTAGCATTACCGGGGAGCTGTTTTTT	TRBV30	TRBJ2-2	TRBD2	once
CASSTSTGEGEQFF	TGCGCCAGCAGCACGTCCACAGGGGAAGGTGAGCAGTTCTTC	TRBV5-1	TRBJ2-1	TRBD1	-
CASSPSTGTGYTF	TGTGCCAGCAGCCCTTCTACAGGCACCGGCTACACCTTC	TRBV7-3	TRBJ1-2	-	-
CASRRSQGLAVSASSYNEQFF	TGTGCCAGCAGACGAAGCCAGGGACTAGCGGTCAGCGCGAGCTCCTACAATGAGCAGTTCTTC	TRBV27	TRBJ2-1	TRBD2	-
CASSSSAFSGSGGSYEQYF	TGTGCCAGCAGTTCCTCCGCCTTTAGCGGGAGTGGGGGCTCCTACGAGCAGTACTTC	TRBV2	TRBJ2-7	TRBD2	-
CASAPSLYEQYF	TGTGCCAGCGCACCGAGCCTTTACGAGCAGTACTTC	TRBV18	TRBJ2-7	-	-
CASSEHTSSGNTIYF	TGTGCCAGCAGTGAACACACAAGCTCTGGAAACACCATATATTTT	TRBV25-1	TRBJ1-3	-	-
CAWSLTSGGPYEQYF	TGTGCCTGGAGTTTGACTAGCGGAGGGCCCTACGAGCAGTACTTC	TRBV30	TRBJ2-7	TRBD2	once
CAAARTDMNTEAFF	TGTGCCGCCGCCCGGACAGACATGAACACTGAAGCTTTCTTT	TRBV18	TRBJ1-1	-	-
CASLPGLAGGYNEQFF	TGTGCCAGCCTACCGGGACTAGCGGGAGGGTACAATGAGCAGTTCTTC	TRBV27	TRBJ2-1	TRBD2	-
CSAATSSNEQYF	TGCAGCGCCGCGACTAGCAGCAACGAGCAGTACTTC	TRBV29-1	TRBJ2-7	TRBD2	-
CASSNQGYTEAFF	TGTGCCAGCAGCAATCAGGGCTACACTGAAGCTTTCTTT	TRBV11-3	TRBJ1-1	-	-
CASGTSGSIEQYF	TGTGCCAGTGGGACTAGCGGGAGCATCGAGCAGTACTTC	TRBV6-6	TRBJ2-7	TRBD2	once
CASSGIGAGELFF	TGCGCCAGCTCAGGGATTGGGGCCGGGGAGCTGTTTTTT	TRBV4-1	TRBJ2-2	-	-
CASSVATGTSLQETQYF	TGTGCCAGCAGCGTAGCTACCGGGACTAGTTTACAAGAGACCCAGTACTTC	TRBV9	TRBJ2-5	TRBD2	few
CASSPHRGTQYF	TGTGCCAGCAGCCCGCATCGGGGGACCCAGTACTTC	TRBV7-8	TRBJ2-5	-	-
CASSPQGNRAEAFF	TGTGCCAGCAGCCCCCAGGGGAATCGTGCTGAAGCTTTCTTT	TRBV9	TRBJ1-1	-	-
CASSTPGQGYTEAFF	TGTGCCAGCAGCACTCCGGGACAGGGCTACACTGAAGCTTTCTTT	TRBV5-6	TRBJ1-1	TRBD1	few
CASDPGDTYEQYF	TGCGCCAGCGACCCTGGGGACACCTACGAGCAGTACTTC	TRBV5-1	TRBJ2-7	-	-
CASAISLEETQYF	TGTGCCAGCGCTATTAGCTTGGAAGAGACCCAGTACTTC	TRBV5-6	TRBJ2-5	-	-
CASSEGFLYYEQYF	TGTGCCAGCAGCGAGGGATTTCTTTACTACGAGCAGTACTTC	TRBV7-2	TRBJ2-7	-	-
CAWSSGAPRGTQYF	TGTGCCTGGAGTTCAGGGGCACCCAGGGGGACCCAGTACTTC	TRBV30	TRBJ2-5	-	-
CASSLESRYETQYF	TGTGCCAGCAGCTTAGAATCTAGGTACGAGACCCAGTACTTC	TRBV7-8	TRBJ2-5	-	-